This TCR beta chain emerged from a study of cytotoxic CD8 clonotypes in ibrutinib-treated CLL (dated by TCRdb to about 2021). In terms of the full investigation: In this cohort, approximately 15 patients were treatment-naive and more than 9 were relapsed/refractory, while some 18 had unmutated IGHV. On average, each sample yielded hundreds of thousands of productive templates and tens of thousands of productive rearrangements. The response samples were drawn at a median of 12 months into treatment, with a range of about 6 to 40 months. Partial responses were observed in approximately 24 patients and complete responses in 2; after a median follow-up of 68 months, remission was maintained in around 14 patients and progression was observed in about twelve. Of the 70 to 90 people in the trial, 25 to 30 had longitudinal samples available. Cryopreserved peripheral blood mononuclear cells were collected before treatment, at response, and at either disease progression or sustained remission. All remission and progressive disease samples were collected while patients were still receiving ibrutinib. Points the paper makes about the study in general: Baseline clonality exceeded that of age-matched healthy donors and correlated strongly with circulating CD8+ T-cell counts. Public clonotypes were found to be uncommon and were observed to contract or remain stable during treatment; the increase in clonality was shown to reflect expansion of private clonotypes at ibrutinib response. Sampling times were not matched between patients in sustained remission and patients whose disease was progressing, and lymph node repertoires were not examined. Clonality rose at ibrutinib response, remained stable during sustained remission, and dropped back toward baseline at progression.

This clone was observed a single time. Its antigen has not been determined. The sample holds no much larger clone one base away, and base qualities are not on file. The goal of deep resolution MiSeq sequencing was a depth between 1 in 1 million and 1 in 200,000 T cells, and coverage averaged 10x per clonotype. The immunoSEQ hsTCRB Kit was used to generate the TCR beta libraries. On the study's bioinformatics: Data were analyzed with ImmunoSEQ Data Assistant and ImmunoSEQ Analyzer, with V, D and J genes assigned per IMGT definitions. Clonality, which ranges from 0 to 1, was calculated by subtracting the normalized Shannon entropy of productive rearrangement frequencies from one. Public clonotype analysis was restricted to overrepresented clonotypes comprising at least 0.05% of each patient's repertoire. Thirteen repertoires from age-matched healthy donors, obtained from immuneACCESS, served as clonality controls. Imported from immuneACCESS, the table was reduced by TCRdb to in-frame sequences with V and J called. These copies leave out some clones; in studies compared against another copy, an unresolved V gene accounts for under half, and the cause of the remainder is not known. Clone size and the V and J calls come from that table; the DNA yielded D and trimming. This sample is represented by around 70,000 clones; about nine tenths of them were singletons. The biggest ten clones account for approximately 3% of the sample.

The junction shows trimming of 7 bases on V and 2 bases on J, plus 17 bases between the germline ends. The germline V gene sets CDR1 to SNHLY and CDR2 to FYNNEI. The CDR3 holds 16 amino acids from the cysteine to the phenylalanine. CDR3 DNA is the only sequence kept; it has 48 bases, read in frame from the first base. The time point tag for this specimen amounts to: roughly 12 months on ibrutinib. For TCR beta library preparation, approximately 2 micrograms of genomic DNA was extracted from cryopreserved PBMCs. Longitudinal blood samples from CLL patients on ibrutinib monotherapy were analyzed using high-throughput TCR beta sequencing. Patients were enrolled in a phase 2 open-label single-center ibrutinib monotherapy trial.

This TCR came from a human donor with chronic lymphocytic leukemia. The chain employs TRBV2 and TRBJ1-4; possibly the D gene is TRBD1, per 5 matching bases. The sample was PBMCs, taken after 12 months of ibrutinib treatment. The nucleotides read TGTGCCAGCATCACATTTCGGGGGGTGACTAATGAAAAACTGTTTTTT. Translation gives CASITFRGVTNEKLFF.